The rows below give T cell receptor beta chains drawn from one sample of a study of blood T cell repertoires in COVID-19. Here immunoSEQ multiplex PCR was the method, and the copy in TCRdb shows in-frame clones only, minus some. This sample has approximately 130,000 clones; around 81% occur once, and the top ten carry about 8.4%. Sequencing was performed on peripheral blood. The receptors stem from a woman aged 55-70 years with active or convalescent COVID-19. The conserved cysteine and the conserved F or W are not part of the CDR3 here. Each record gives: V gene, CDR3 protein.

TRBV6-2/TRBV6-3	ASSFPLASGSNQPQH
TRBV5-4	ASSSPSGASTDTQY
TRBV10-3	AISESGSEAF
TRBV30	AWRSRLASEETQY
TRBV14	ASSENRVTRWEQY
TRBV5-1	ASSLKEGRDSPLH
TRBV28	ASNRGTGKLNTEAF
TRBV19	ASATAVEETQY
TRBV28	ASSLNRQISNQPQH
TRBV15	ATSNEGPTRKYINEQF
TRBV6-5	ASIPKREGWYEQY
TRBV4-1	ASSLRTEGNEQF
TRBV6-2/TRBV6-3	ASSWGTYTEAF
TRBV3-1/TRBV3-2	ASSPGTGEGTEAF
TRBV19	ASNMGGEGSPLH
TRBV6-6	ASRPRDRNNSPLH
TRBV28	ASSATGADEKLF
TRBV7-2	ASSLAGRQPQH
TRBV7-8	ASSFRTGTEKLF
TRBV3-1/TRBV3-2	ASSQLTSGGPDTQY
TRBV6-5	ASTDRPSSNQPQH
TRBV5-4	ASSTRPAGDTQY
TRBV19	ASGTANTEAF
TRBV7-9	ASSATVEAF
TRBV10-3	AIRGPGVETQY
TRBV3-1/TRBV3-2	ASSQGRGTEAF
TRBV5-1	ASSLPGLAGHNEQF
TRBV2	ASSSGPGGEGYT
TRBV6-6	ASTDETGRDTEAF